This TCR beta chain is drawn from a study of regulatory T cells in long-lasting Graves disease. In the study overall: A definition of persistent Graves' disease required over 5 years of antithyroid drugs plus positive TSH receptor antibodies. Study results and limitations: Among the persistent patients, 2,741 public clonotypes were shared, more than the approximately 1,000 shared among new patients. Persistent disease was characterized by preferential usage of TRBV28, TRBJ1-2 and TRBJ2-5.

Researchers made TCR beta libraries by using iRepertoire HTBI primers and running Arm-PCR on CDR3 regions. TCRdb analysed the multiplex PCR reads with MiXCR anew, one entry per CDR3 protein. The data hold about 470,000 distinct CDR3 sequences, with less than 25% observed a single time. This clonotype was seen repeatedly, ten times or more. The antigen is not known. The CDR3 is made up of 12 amino acids. V shed 5 bases and J shed 3 bases, with 10 bases lying between them. Germline V gives CDR1 GTSNPN, CDR2 SVGIG (reference sequence). This sample's time point: persistent/refractory GD, antithyroid drugs over 5 years with positive TRAb. The TCR library was made from RNA that had been extracted from PBMCs in TRIzol. As collected, the peripheral blood samples measured 7.5 to 10 milliliters each and went into EDTA tubes.

This chain joins TRBV30 and TRBJ1-2; D is unclear. The receptor was isolated from a female donor with Graves disease. The material was peripheral blood mononuclear cells (PBMCs), obtained when the disease was refractory, from a patient treated with antithyroid drugs. The CDR3 reads CAWGRLDYGYTF. In nucleotides, the CDR3 is TGTGCCTGGGGGCGGCTTGACTATGGCTACACCTTC.